The clone carrying this T cell receptor (beta chain) was seen repeatedly, ten times or more. No antigen is known for it. TCRdb redid the calling of the reads with MiXCR, one entry per CDR3 protein. The sample lists about 400,000 distinct CDR3 sequences, 15% to 20% occurring once. Germline V CDR1 and CDR2: SNHLY, FYNNEI. V was pared by 2 bases and J by 7 bases, with 5 bases of the junction left unmatched. This CDR3 has 14 residues. The data are from a study of T cell repertoires in cytomegalovirus infection. Study information: A matching HLA type, together with CMV infection, was signaled by public TCR beta signatures.

Study results and caveats: Summed public TCR beta family frequency identified CMV carriers bearing the relevant HLA. HLA-C-restricted CMV-specific TCR beta clonotypes were dominant in the ex vivo response.

The rearrangement joins TRBV2 to TRBJ2-3; TRBD2 agrees at 8 bases. This TCR was recovered from a human donor in good health (CMV status not recorded). Some clones in this sample may be carry-over from other donors' samples. Input material: PBMCs. Here the CDR3 reads CASSERSGGNTQYF. CDR3 nucleotide sequence: TGTGCCAGCAGTGAACGAAGCGGGGGAAATACGCAGTATTTT.